This TCR beta chain was profiled in a study of blood T cell repertoires in COVID-19. The wider study: Samples of COVID-19 (acute and convalescent) were obtained from the United States, Italy and Spain. Sources were T cells, B-cell-depleted T cells, or PBMCs; the material itself was cDNA or gDNA.

The authors' processing: Using reference gene primer amplification, nucleated cell counts were estimated. Data came from immunoSEQ multiplex PCR; TCRdb stores just in-frame clones and leaves some out. The V and J calls and clone size were taken over from that table, and D and trimming were inferred from the DNA. The sample has 250,000 to 300,000 clones, roughly 85% seen once. As for this clone: In the same sample, other DNA sequences code for this CDR3.

CDR1 is SGHTA, CDR2 FQGTGA, per germline. This CDR3 is 14 amino acids long. V was pared by 5 bases and J by 7 bases, with 6 bases of the junction left unmatched. The origin of this receptor is a man aged 50 to 59 with active or convalescent COVID-19. Sequenced material: peripheral blood. J is TRBJ2-1 and V is TRBV7-3; TRBD1 matches at 9 bases. CDR3: CASSPGTGSNEQFF. CDR3 nucleotide sequence: TGTGCCAGCAGCCCCGGGACAGGGAGTAATGAGCAGTTCTTC.